What follows are 20 T cell receptor beta chains derived from one specimen sequenced in a study of T cells after yellow fever vaccination. TCRdb itself ran the 5' RACE reads through MiXCR, one entry per CDR3 protein. In the table there are roughly 520,000 distinct CDR3 sequences, around a fifth of which are singletons. Material: PBMCs, obtained approximately 22 days after the first yellow fever vaccination. These receptors all stem from a man between 18 and 29 years old who received the YFV17D yellow fever vaccine.

This clonotype was seen a handful of times. V is TRBV6-1 and J is TRBJ1-1; 9 positions agree with TRBD1. The V and J ends lost 1 base and 3 bases, in that order; junction bases with no gene match: 6. CDR3 size: 16 residues. In germline, CDR1 is MNHNS, CDR2 SASEGT. The CDR3 protein is CASSEGRDRVYTEAFF. The CDR3 DNA reads TGTGCCAGCAGTGAAGGGAGGGACAGGGTCTACACTGAAGCTTTCTTT.

The chain combines TRBV7-8 with TRBJ1-1; D perhaps matches TRBD1 (5 bases). The V end was cut by 5 bases, the J end by 7 bases, with 14 bases between. This CDR3 region has 13 residues. The V gene's germline CDR1 is SGHVS and CDR2 FQNEAQ. The chain's CDR3 is CASSVGTVGEAFF. In DNA form, the CDR3 reads TGTGCCAGCAGCGTCGGGACGGTTGGTGAAGCTTTCTTT.

In regard to this clonotype: The conserved final phenylalanine or tryptophan is absent from the CDR3, which likely points to a read error. This chain links TRBV12-3 or TRBV12-4 with TRBJ2-5; D unresolved. The length of the CDR3 is 15 residues. Trimming shortened V by 6 bases and J by 6 bases, and 20 bases separated the two germline ends. The CDR3 nucleotides read TGTGCCAGCAGCTTAAGGTCTCTCACTGGAAAGACCCAGTACCTC. This codes for CASSLRSLTGKTQYL.

Only a few counts were recorded for this clonotype. The chain has TRBV12-5 and TRBJ2-3; possible D gene TRBD1, 6 bases. Trimming pared 4 bases from V and 0 bases from J, leaving 11 bases between. The germline gives CDR1 LGHNT, CDR2 FRNRAP. CDR3 length: 15 residues. The CDR3 DNA is TGTGCTAGTGGTTCCGGACAGACTAGCACAGATACGCAGTATTTT. Protein product: CASGSGQTSTDTQYF.

J is TRBJ2-3 and V is TRBV4-2; 8 bases line up with TRBD1. The CDR3 covers 14 residues. CDR1 is LGHNA, CDR2 YNFKEQ, per germline. The junction had 10 bases not matched to a gene; V was cut back by 10 bases and J by 4 bases. The CDR3: CATQPGQAADTQYF. The CDR3 nucleotides are TGTGCCACCCAACCGGGACAGGCCGCAGATACGCAGTATTTT.

This rearrangement joins TRBV4-3 to TRBJ2-2; D is perhaps TRBD1 or TRBD2 (5 bases each). Per germline, CDR1 LGHNA and CDR2 YSLEER. The CDR3 is 15 amino acids. V dropped 3 bases and J dropped 7 bases, with 15 bases sitting between them. CDR3 coding DNA: TGCGCCAGCAGCCAGGGGACGGACCGTGGCGGGGAGCTGTTTTTT. Translating gives CASSQGTDRGGELFF.

This chain joins TRBV7-9 and TRBJ1-2; possible D gene TRBD1, 6 bases. CDR1 and CDR2 from the germline V gene are SEHNR and FQNEAQ (reference sequence). Trimming pared 5 bases from V and 0 bases from J, leaving 13 bases between. The CDR3 sequence is 15 residues long. The CDR3 spells CASSPPRGPNYGYTF. CDR3 DNA: TGTGCCAGCAGCCCCCCACGGGGGCCTAACTATGGCTACACCTTC.

The rearrangement uses TRBV7-2 and TRBJ2-3; TRBD1 matches at 7 bases. The CDR3 covers 15 residues. Germline trimming cut 3 bases from V and 2 bases from J; bases unmatched to any gene: 5. The germline V gene has CDR1 SGHTA and CDR2 FQGNSA. This chain's CDR3 is CASSFRDRPTDTQYF. The DNA for the CDR3 is TGTGCCAGCAGCTTCCGGGACAGACCCACAGATACGCAGTATTTT.

The V call is TRBV12-3 or TRBV12-4, the J call TRBJ2-5; D is ambiguous. Between the trimmed V and J ends, which lost 5 bases and 4 bases, there was a span of 17 bases. This CDR3 region has 15 residues. CDR3 residues: CASSGMRPGGETQYF. In DNA form, the CDR3 reads TGTGCCAGCAGTGGTATGAGACCGGGTGGAGAGACCCAGTACTTC.

This clonotype was picked up many times. The chain has TRBV28 and TRBJ1-6; D is uncertain. The CDR3 sequence is 13 residues long. Trimming took off 4 bases at V and 12 bases at J, with 13 bases between the two ends. Germline V gene sequence: CDR1 MDHEN, CDR2 SYDVKM. The CDR3 protein is CASSYQLRQPLHF. The CDR3, as DNA: TGTGCCAGCAGTTACCAGCTAAGGCAACCCCTCCACTTT.

This clonotype came up a few times. The chain recombines TRBV7-9 with TRBJ2-3; 11 nucleotides agree with TRBD2. Germline V gives CDR1 SEHNR, CDR2 FQNEAQ (reference sequence). This CDR3 comprises 15 residues. After removal of 5 bases from V and 5 bases from J, the junction contained 6 bases not matched to a gene. CDR3 nucleotides: TGTGCCAGCAGCCCTACTAGCGGGGGCCTAGATACGCAGTATTTT. It is translated as CASSPTSGGLDTQYF.

This rearrangement joins TRBV7-2 to TRBJ2-4, with TRBD2 matching over 7 bases. Trimming at V came to 5 bases and at J to 2 bases, leaving 6 bases not matched to a gene. From germline, CDR1 is SGHTA and CDR2 FQGNSA. This CDR3 region has 15 residues. The CDR3 protein is CASSRTSLTKNIQYF. Here the CDR3 DNA reads TGTGCCAGCAGCCGGACTAGTCTAACCAAAAACATTCAGTACTTC.

This rearrangement joins TRBV11-2 to TRBJ2-3; D not resolved. This CDR3 is built from 14 residues. Germline values: CDR1 SGHAT, CDR2 FQNNGV. V lost 5 bases, J lost 4 bases, and 13 bases lay in between. As DNA, the CDR3 is TGTGCCAGCAGCGAGGCCTTAGTAGCAGATACGCAGTATTTT. Its protein product is CASSEALVADTQYF.

This clonotype has a count of ten or more. The gene calls are TRBV10-1 and TRBJ2-3, with 7 bases matching TRBD1. Looked up from germline, CDR1 is WNHNN and CDR2 is SYGVQD (reference sequence). This CDR3 region has 15 residues. The J segment lost 5 bases and the V segment lost 6 bases, leaving 11 bases of the junction unmatched. CDR3 loop: CASRVKGARQDTQYF. The CDR3 DNA reads as TGCGCCAGCAGAGTGAAGGGGGCTAGGCAAGATACGCAGTATTTT.

In this sample, this clonotype turned up a few times. The chain links TRBV11-2 to TRBJ2-5, with 9 bases matching TRBD1. The germline CDR1 and CDR2 sequences are SGHAT and FQNNGV. V shed 2 bases and J 5 bases; nucleotides not matched to a gene: 9. This CDR3 is 16 amino acids long. The CDR3 bases are TGTGCCAGCAGCTTAAACGGACAGGGGTATTGGGAGACCCAGTACTTC. This sequence encodes CASSLNGQGYWETQYF.

The rearrangement joins TRBV6-2 or TRBV6-3 to TRBJ2-2, with D possibly TRBD1 on 5 matching bases. V was trimmed by 4 bases and J by 1 base, leaving 13 bases between them. The CDR3 contains 16 residues. Germline values: CDR1 MNHEY, CDR2 SVGEGT. CDR3 amino acids: CASSLQASKNTGELFF. CDR3 sequence (DNA): TGTGCCAGCAGTTTACAGGCATCCAAGAACACCGGGGAGCTGTTTTTT.

The chain links TRBV11-1 to TRBJ2-6; D is possibly TRBD2 (5 bases). Germline CDR1 SGHAT, CDR2 FQDESV (reference sequence). The length of the CDR3 is 18 residues. V was cut by 3 bases and J by 0 bases, with 15 bases left in between. The CDR3 loop reads CASSFRGFGVSGANVLTF. For the CDR3, the DNA is TGTGCCAGCAGCTTTCGCGGGTTTGGGGTCTCTGGGGCCAACGTCCTGACTTTC. The whole variable domain, remainder taken from reference TRBV11-1 and TRBJ2-6, is EAEVAQSPRYKITEKSQAVAFWCDPISGHATLYWYRQILGQGPELLVQFQDESVVDDSQLPKDRFSAERLKGVDSTLKIQPAELGDSAMYLCASSFRGFGVSGANVLTFGAGSRLTVL.

This clonotype appeared many times. V gene TRBV4-1 combines with J gene TRBJ1-5, with D unresolved. From germline, CDR1 is MGHRA and CDR2 YSYEKL. Trimming pared 4 bases from V and 0 bases from J, leaving 10 bases between. This CDR3 is built from 15 residues. The CDR3 spells CASSPRWVSNQPQHF. The CDR3 DNA follows: TGCGCCAGCAGCCCCCGCTGGGTTAGCAATCAGCCCCAGCATTTT.

V and J are TRBV7-2 and TRBJ1-4; D uncertain. V was cut by 5 bases and J by 5 bases, with 15 bases left in between. CDR3 length: 15 residues. Germline loops: CDR1 SGHTA, CDR2 FQGNSA. The CDR3 DNA reads TGTGCCAGCAGCCCTGGCCCCTTGGAGAATGAAAAACTGTTTTTT. Its protein product is CASSPGPLENEKLFF.

In regard to this clonotype: One base away lies a much larger clone, so this may be a sequencing read error. The chain recombines TRBV18 with TRBJ1-2; tentatively, D is TRBD1 (5 bases). CDR3 length equals 14 residues. Looked up from germline, CDR1 is KGHSH and CDR2 is LQKENI. CDR3 amino acids: CANSPSAGESGYTF. The CDR3 nucleotides are TGTGCCAACTCACCATCTGCGGGGGAGAGTGGCTACACCTTC.